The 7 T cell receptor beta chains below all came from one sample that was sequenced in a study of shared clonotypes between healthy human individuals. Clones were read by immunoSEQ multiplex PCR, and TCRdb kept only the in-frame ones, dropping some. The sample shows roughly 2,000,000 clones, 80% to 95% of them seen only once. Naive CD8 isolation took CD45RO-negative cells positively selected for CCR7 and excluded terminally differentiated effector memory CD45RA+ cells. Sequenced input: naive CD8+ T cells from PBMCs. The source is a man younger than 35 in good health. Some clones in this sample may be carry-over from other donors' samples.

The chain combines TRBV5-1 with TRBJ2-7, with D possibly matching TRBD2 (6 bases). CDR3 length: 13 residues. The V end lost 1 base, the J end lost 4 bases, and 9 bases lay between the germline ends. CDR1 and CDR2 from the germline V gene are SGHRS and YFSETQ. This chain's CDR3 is CASSLRGSYEQYF. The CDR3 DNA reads TGCGCCAGCAGCTTGCGGGGGTCTTACGAGCAGTACTTC.

The CDR3, as DNA: TGTGCCAGCACCTTGACCGGGACAGGGGTGATTGGCTACACCTTC. Protein product: CASTLTGTGVIGYTF. The chain links TRBV28 to TRBJ1-2, with TRBD1 matching 10 bases. The CDR3 has 15 amino acids. Germline V gives CDR1 MDHEN, CDR2 SYDVKM. The junction had 12 bases not matched to a gene; V was cut back by 7 bases and J by 7 bases.

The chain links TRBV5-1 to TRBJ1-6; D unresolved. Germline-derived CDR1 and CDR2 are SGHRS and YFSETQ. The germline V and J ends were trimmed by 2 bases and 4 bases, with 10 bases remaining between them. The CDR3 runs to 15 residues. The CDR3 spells CASSLQSLYNSPLHF. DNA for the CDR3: TGCGCCAGCAGCTTACAGAGTCTTTATAATTCACCCCTCCACTTT.

The CDR3 region is CASSFAGTGNYGYTF. CDR3 nucleotide sequence: TGTGCCAGCAGTTTCGCCGGGACGGGGAACTATGGCTACACCTTC. V is TRBV27 and J is TRBJ1-2; D might be TRBD1 (5 bases). This CDR3 region has 15 residues. V lost 3 bases to trimming and J lost 2 bases, with 13 bases between them. Germline V gives CDR1 MNHEY, CDR2 SMNVEV (reference sequence).

This chain's CDR3 is CASSLAQGTSEQYF. The DNA of the CDR3 is TGTGCCAGCAGCTTAGCGCAGGGAACTAGCGAGCAGTACTTC. The V call is TRBV11-2, the J call TRBJ2-7, with D perhaps assigned TRBD1 or TRBD2 (5 bases each). This CDR3 has 14 amino acids. Germline CDR1 is SGHAT and CDR2 is FQNNGV. The ends were cut back, 1 base at V and 6 bases at J, with 13 bases in the middle.

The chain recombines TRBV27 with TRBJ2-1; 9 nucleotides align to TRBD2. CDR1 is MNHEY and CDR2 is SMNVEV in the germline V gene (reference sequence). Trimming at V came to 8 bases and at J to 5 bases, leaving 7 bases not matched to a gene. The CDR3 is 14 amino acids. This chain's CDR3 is CASALAGYNNEQFF. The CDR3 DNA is TGTGCCAGCGCCCTAGCGGGGTACAACAATGAGCAGTTCTTC.

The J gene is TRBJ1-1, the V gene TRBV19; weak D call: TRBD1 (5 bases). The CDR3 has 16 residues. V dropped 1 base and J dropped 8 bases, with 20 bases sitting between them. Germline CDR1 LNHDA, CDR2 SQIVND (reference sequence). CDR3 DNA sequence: TGTGCCAGTAGTATAGGGGCCCAGGGCCTCTCGGGGGAAGCTTTCTTT. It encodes CASSIGAQGLSGEAFF.